These T cell receptor beta chains were read from a single sample in a study of T-cell memory formation after mild COVID-19. Via MiXCR, TCRdb re-called the 5' RACE reads, giving one row per CDR3 protein. The sample has 130,000 to 150,000 distinct CDR3 sequences; about 5.7% are singletons. Sequenced sample: PBMCs or a T cell subset sorted from them (not recorded which). The receptor set was obtained from an adult woman who had mild COVID-19 (a few samples of this study predate the infection). Cell type and time point are not known. Each CDR3 is given with its conserved first and last residue. The order of the fields is V gene, D gene, clone size, J gene, CDR3 protein, CDR3 DNA. A D gene is named only where the DNA matches it firmly. Some rows mark clone size as missing; the rest say once, few, many or name a class of expanded clone.

V: TRBV7-2; D: TRBD2; size: many; J: TRBJ2-5; CDR3: CASSSFTSGVQETQYF; DNA: TGTGCCAGCAGCTCCTTTACTAGCGGGGTCCAAGAGACCCAGTACTTC
V: TRBV15; D: TRBD2; size: .; J: TRBJ2-5; CDR3: CATSRPGTSGRAIETQYF; DNA: TGTGCCACCAGCAGACCTGGGACTAGCGGGAGGGCCATAGAGACCCAGTACTTC
V: TRBV6-5; D: TRBD2; size: few; J: TRBJ2-3; CDR3: CASRAGYTQYF; DNA: TGTGCCAGCAGAGCGGGGTATACGCAGTATTTT
V: TRBV20-1; D: TRBD2; size: .; J: TRBJ2-5; CDR3: CSASGGGSFQVGETQYF; DNA: TGCAGTGCTAGTGGTGGCGGGAGCTTCCAAGTGGGAGAGACCCAGTACTTC
V: TRBV29-1; D: .; size: many; J: TRBJ1-2; CDR3: CSVDTSGDNYGYTF; DNA: TGCAGCGTTGATACCTCGGGGGATAACTATGGCTACACCTTC
V: TRBV19; D: .; size: .; J: TRBJ1-6; CDR3: CASSLRGGYNSPLHF; DNA: TGTGCCAGTAGCCTTCGGGGGGGCTATAATTCACCCCTCCACTTT
V: TRBV6-2/TRBV6-3; D: TRBD1; size: few; J: TRBJ2-1; CDR3: CASAPGTGVNEQFF; DNA: TGTGCCAGCGCTCCCGGGACAGGGGTCAATGAGCAGTTCTTC
V: TRBV18; D: .; size: many; J: TRBJ2-7; CDR3: CASSPSDSREQYF; DNA: TGTGCCAGCTCACCCTCCGACAGTAGAGAGCAGTACTTC
V: TRBV5-5; D: TRBD1; size: .; J: TRBJ1-5; CDR3: CASSQPLKTGGAFSNQPQHF; DNA: TGTGCCAGCAGCCAACCCCTGAAAACAGGGGGCGCCTTTAGCAATCAGCCCCAGCATTTT
V: TRBV5-1; D: TRBD1; size: .; J: TRBJ1-4; CDR3: CASSFQGAGNEKLFF; DNA: TGCGCCAGCAGCTTTCAGGGGGCCGGTAATGAAAAACTGTTTTTT
V: TRBV20-1; D: .; size: few; J: TRBJ2-6; CDR3: CSARDVGAGANVLTF; DNA: TGCAGTGCTAGAGATGTGGGGGCCGGGGCCAACGTCCTGACTTTC
V: TRBV4-2; D: TRBD2; size: few; J: TRBJ2-7; CDR3: CASSQDPEIQRGNYEQYF; DNA: TGTGCCAGCAGCCAAGACCCTGAGATTCAGCGGGGGAACTACGAGCAGTACTTC
V: TRBV12-3/TRBV12-4; D: .; size: many; J: TRBJ1-6; CDR3: CASSSRVSPLHF; DNA: TGTGCCAGCAGTTCCAGGGTTTCACCCCTCCACTTT
V: TRBV30; D: .; size: many; J: TRBJ1-1; CDR3: CAWSTDMNTEAFF; DNA: TGTGCCTGGAGTACCGACATGAACACTGAAGCTTTCTTT
V: TRBV29-1; D: TRBD1; size: few; J: TRBJ1-5; CDR3: CSVNTGEGQPQHF; DNA: TGCAGCGTGAATACAGGGGAGGGTCAGCCCCAGCATTTT
V: TRBV20-1; D: TRBD1; size: .; J: TRBJ1-5; CDR3: CSARQRTGGNQPQHF; DNA: TGCAGTGCTAGGCAGAGGACAGGAGGGAATCAGCCCCAGCATTTT
V: TRBV7-9; D: .; size: few; J: TRBJ2-7; CDR3: CASSGDAWAYEQYF; DNA: TGTGCCAGCAGCGGAGACGCCTGGGCCTACGAGCAGTACTTC
V: TRBV24-1; D: .; size: many; J: TRBJ2-5; CDR3: CATSDLRDIWETQYF; DNA: TGTGCCACCAGTGATTTGCGGGATATTTGGGAGACCCAGTACTTC
V: TRBV19; D: .; size: few; J: TRBJ1-1; CDR3: CASRLDRTTEAFF; DNA: TGTGCCAGTCGACTCGACAGGACCACTGAAGCTTTCTTT
V: TRBV9; D: TRBD1; size: few; J: TRBJ2-6; CDR3: CASSVWGTGSGANVLTF; DNA: TGTGCCAGCAGCGTTTGGGGGACAGGGAGTGGGGCCAACGTCCTGACTTTC
V: TRBV7-9; D: .; size: many; J: TRBJ2-7; CDR3: CASSSYSGTQTYEQYF; DNA: TGTGCCAGCAGCTCTTATTCCGGGACCCAGACCTACGAGCAGTACTTC
V: TRBV3-1; D: .; size: few; J: TRBJ2-2; CDR3: CASSPTSLGTGELFF; DNA: TGTGCCAGCAGCCCTACGAGTTTGGGCACCGGGGAGCTGTTTTTT
V: TRBV12-3/TRBV12-4; D: .; size: few; J: TRBJ1-1; CDR3: CASRTSVNTEAFF; DNA: TGTGCCAGCAGAACTTCAGTGAACACTGAAGCTTTCTTT
V: TRBV20-1; D: .; size: few; J: TRBJ1-1; CDR3: CSARGDTKIKNTEAFF; DNA: TGCAGTGCTAGGGGGGACACAAAGATAAAGAACACTGAAGCTTTCTTT
V: TRBV7-2; D: TRBD2; size: many; J: TRBJ2-1; CDR3: CASSTGLGGDNEQFF; DNA: TGTGCCAGCAGCACAGGACTAGGTGGGGACAATGAGCAGTTCTTC
V: TRBV9; D: .; size: .; J: TRBJ2-1; CDR3: CASSVVTGPRNEQFF; DNA: TGTGCCAGCAGCGTAGTGACAGGTCCGAGGAATGAGCAGTTCTTC
V: TRBV5-1; D: .; size: many; J: TRBJ2-1; CDR3: CASSLRLVRFSYNEQFF; DNA: TGCGCCAGCAGCTTGCGATTGGTCCGTTTCTCCTACAATGAGCAGTTCTTC
V: TRBV6-2/TRBV6-3; D: TRBD1; size: many; J: TRBJ1-1; CDR3: CASSATGHTEAFF; DNA: TGTGCCAGCAGTGCGACAGGGCACACTGAAGCTTTCTTT
V: TRBV3-1; D: .; size: many; J: TRBJ2-3; CDR3: CASSTPLGDTQYF; DNA: TGTGCCAGCAGCACCCCCCTGGGGGATACGCAGTATTTT
V: TRBV24-1; D: TRBD1; size: .; J: TRBJ2-7; CDR3: CATSLTGEYEQYF; DNA: TGTGCCACCAGTTTGACAGGGGAATACGAGCAGTACTTC
V: TRBV25-1; D: TRBD2; size: few; J: TRBJ2-5; CDR3: CASRRGELETQYF; DNA: TGTGCCAGCAGGCGGGGGGAGTTAGAGACCCAGTACTTC
V: TRBV29-1; D: TRBD1; size: many; J: TRBJ1-2; CDR3: CSAADREGYTF; DNA: TGCAGCGCCGCGGACAGGGAAGGCTACACCTTC
V: TRBV6-5; D: TRBD1; size: many; J: TRBJ2-2; CDR3: CASSVSGTANTGELFF; DNA: TGTGCCAGCAGTGTTTCCGGGACAGCGAACACCGGGGAGCTGTTTTTT
V: TRBV6-2/TRBV6-3; D: .; size: .; J: TRBJ1-2; CDR3: CASSPDTGPYGYTF; DNA: TGTGCCAGCAGTCCAGATACAGGACCCTATGGCTACACCTTC
V: TRBV19; D: .; size: few; J: TRBJ2-5; CDR3: CASSKGGQETQYF; DNA: TGTGCCAGTAGTAAAGGGGGCCAAGAGACCCAGTACTTC
V: TRBV18; D: .; size: .; J: TRBJ1-5; CDR3: CASSPGDGNQPQHF; DNA: TGTGCCAGCTCACCAGGGGACGGCAATCAGCCCCAGCATTTT
V: TRBV10-3; D: TRBD1; size: many; J: TRBJ2-1; CDR3: CAITEGQGKFDEQFF; DNA: TGTGCCATCACCGAGGGACAGGGGAAGTTCGATGAGCAGTTCTTC
V: TRBV4-1; D: .; size: .; J: TRBJ1-6; CDR3: CASSQYPTGMVNSPLHF; DNA: TGCGCCAGCAGCCAGTATCCTACAGGGATGGTAAATTCACCCCTCCACTTT
V: TRBV12-5; D: .; size: many; J: TRBJ2-3; CDR3: CASANGDIFTDTQYF; DNA: TGTGCTAGTGCCAACGGGGACATCTTCACAGATACGCAGTATTTT